This passage covers 23 T cell receptor beta chains from one sample sequenced in a study of control samples from healthy donors and cancer patients. Some clones are missing from TCRdb's copy, which holds only in-frame ones; the method was immunoSEQ multiplex PCR. The sample includes roughly 180,000 clones, 90% to 95% of them seen just once. Sequencing was carried out using blood. The receptors derive from a woman aged 55-70 years in good health.

V is TRBV11-2 and J is TRBJ2-7, with unresolved D. The CDR3 contains 12 residues. Trimming pared 5 bases from V and 7 bases from J, leaving 12 bases between. Germline CDR1 and CDR2: SGHAT and FQNNGV. CDR3 nucleotide sequence: TGTGCCAGCAGCCCCTTTGGGCGGGAGCAGTACTTC. Protein sequence: CASSPFGREQYF.

On this clone itself: The sample holds other DNA sequences that translate to the same CDR3. The genes are TRBV5-8 and TRBJ2-1; D might be TRBD1 or TRBD2, each matching 6 bases. Per the germline V gene, CDR1 is SGHTS and CDR2 is YDEGEE. CDR3 length: 12 amino acids. The V gene lost 1 base and the J gene lost 15 bases, with 14 bases spanning the gap. CDR3 protein: CASSLRGTGAFF. DNA for the CDR3: TGTGCCAGCAGCTTGCGGGGGACGGGGGCGTTCTTC.

Regarding this clone: An end of the junction differs from the germline gene, which may be a read error. CDR3: CASNLLWTGVTYNEQFF. The CDR3 nucleotides are TGTGCCAGCAACTTACTGTGGACGGGGGTAACCTACAATGAGCAGTTCTTC. J is TRBJ2-1 and V is TRBV7-9, with D tentatively TRBD2 (6 bases). Germline V gene data show CDR1 as SEHNR and CDR2 as FQNEAQ (reference sequence). The CDR3 covers 17 residues.

The V gene is TRBV5-1, the J gene TRBJ1-5; 8 bases line up with TRBD1. V lost 3 bases to trimming and J lost 5 bases; unmatched junction nucleotides: 4. CDR1 is SGHRS, CDR2 YFSETQ, per germline. The CDR3 totals 14 residues. The DNA of the CDR3 is TGCGCCAGCAGCTCGGGACAGGTCGATCAGCCCCAGCATTTT. This codes for CASSSGQVDQPQHF.

The rearrangement links TRBV5-4 to TRBJ2-1, with D possibly being TRBD2 (6 bases). Trimming took off 0 bases at V and 13 bases at J, with 14 bases between the two ends. CDR1 SGHNT and CDR2 YYREEE come from the germline V gene (reference sequence). The length of the CDR3 is 13 residues. Here the CDR3 reads CASSLGSGLSQFF. In nucleotides, the CDR3 is TGTGCCAGCAGCTTGGGTTCGGGACTTAGCCAGTTCTTC.

This rearrangement joins TRBV6-5 to TRBJ1-6; no reliable D call. V lost 0 bases and J 6 bases, leaving 6 bases between the germline ends. The germline V gene has CDR1 MNHEY and CDR2 SVGAGI. This CDR3 is built from 14 residues. The CDR3 DNA reads TGTGCCAGCAGTTACTCGGGAGGTAATTCACCCCTCCACTTT. Amino acids: CASSYSGGNSPLHF.

The chain carries TRBV6-6 and TRBJ1-3, with 7 bases identical to TRBD1. The V segment lost 6 bases and the J segment 1 base; nucleotides outside the gene matches: 6. Germline V lookup: CDR1 MNHNY, CDR2 SVGAGI (reference sequence). This CDR3 has 15 amino acids. CDR3 region: CASSDRVESGNTIYF. The CDR3 DNA follows: TGTGCCAGCAGCGACAGGGTAGAATCTGGAAACACCATATATTTT.

The chain joins TRBV6-2 or TRBV6-3 to TRBJ1-5; D is uncertain. Trimming left V 0 bases short and J 2 bases short, with 14 bases between. The CDR3 is 17 residues long. Germline V lookup: CDR1 MNHEY, CDR2 SVGEGT. The CDR3: CASSYSTVGGGNQPQHF. The CDR3 DNA is TGTGCCAGCAGTTACTCGACTGTGGGAGGAGGCAATCAGCCCCAGCATTTT.

Here the CDR3 DNA reads TGTGCCAGCAGTGAATGGACAGATACGCAGTATTTT. This encodes CASSEWTDTQYF. The rearrangement joins TRBV2 to TRBJ2-3; D unresolved. Trimming removed 2 bases from V and 3 bases from J, with 3 bases in between. The CDR3 spans 12 residues. Germline V CDR1 and CDR2: SNHLY, FYNNEI. The full variable domain, rest sourced from reference TRBV2 and TRBJ2-3, is EPEVTQTPSHQVTQMGQEVILRCVPISNHLYFYWYRQILGQKVEFLVSFYNNEISEKSEIFDDQFSVERPDGSNFTLKIRSTKLEDSAMYFCASSEWTDTQYFGPGTRLTVL.

On this clone itself: The sample has other DNA sequences that encode this CDR3 too. DNA for the CDR3: TGTGCCAGCAGCTTAGCTTCTGGCGGGGGAACAGATACGCAGTATTTT. Protein: CASSLASGGGTDTQYF. The chain couples TRBV7-6 to TRBJ2-3; the match to TRBD2 covers 7 bases. From germline, CDR1 is SGHVS and CDR2 FNYEAQ. The CDR3 runs to 16 residues. The ends lost 0 bases at V and 3 bases at J; junction bases unmatched: 6.

The V call is TRBV2, the J call TRBJ1-6, with 7 positions matching TRBD1. V dropped 11 bases and J dropped 3; count of bases not matched to a gene: 10. Germline-derived CDR1 and CDR2 are SNHLY and FYNNEI. This CDR3 spans 15 amino acids. The CDR3 is CAGTHGTVYNSPLHF. DNA of the CDR3: TGTGCCGGGACCCACGGGACAGTCTATAATTCACCCCTCCACTTT.

The chain couples TRBV11-2 to TRBJ2-1; D gene ambiguous. Trimming pared 5 bases from V and 3 bases from J, leaving 14 bases between. Germline CDR1 and CDR2: SGHAT and FQNNGV. CDR3 size: 15 residues. The CDR3 region is CASSLDPADYNEQFF. CDR3 nucleotides: TGTGCCAGCAGCCTCGACCCGGCAGACTACAATGAGCAGTTCTTC.

The chain has TRBV5-6 and TRBJ2-3; 8 nucleotides agree with TRBD2. This CDR3 comprises 19 residues. Germline trimming cut 4 bases from V and 3 bases from J; bases unmatched to any gene: 19. The V gene's germline CDR1 is SGHDT and CDR2 YYEEEE. The CDR3 nucleotides are TGTGCCAGCAGCCAAAGGCGGGGCGGGGGGCGGATTGGTACAGATACGCAGTATTTT. It encodes CASSQRRGGGRIGTDTQYF.

This sequence joins TRBV12-5 and TRBJ2-1; 7 bases match TRBD2. The CDR3 runs to 17 residues. The germline CDR1 and CDR2 sequences are LGHNT and FRNRAP. Trimming at V came to 4 bases and at J to 2 bases, leaving 11 bases not matched to a gene. The chain's CDR3 is CASGSPIGGVAYNEQFF. Here the CDR3 DNA reads TGTGCTAGTGGTTCCCCCATTGGGGGGGTCGCCTACAATGAGCAGTTCTTC.

The chain combines TRBV7-2 with TRBJ2-3; the match to TRBD2 covers 10 bases. J gave up 2 bases and V 3 bases, and 5 bases lay outside the gene matches. This CDR3 is built from 16 residues. Germline V gene data show CDR1 as SGHTA and CDR2 as FQGNSA. The CDR3 nucleotides read TGTGCCAGCAGCTTTGTAGCGGGGGGCGTCACAGATACGCAGTATTTT. Its translation: CASSFVAGGVTDTQYF.

The chain employs TRBV2 and TRBJ1-2; weak D call: TRBD1 (5 bases). Germline V lookup: CDR1 SNHLY, CDR2 FYNNEI. The CDR3 is 16 residues long. Deletions cut 7 bases from V and 8 bases from J, with 26 bases between. Here the CDR3 DNA reads TGTGCCAGCAAACTCCTATTACCTCAGGGCTCGCGGGGCTACACCTTC. Amino acids: CASKLLLPQGSRGYTF.

This clone was seen a single time. The rearrangement joins TRBV21-1 to TRBJ1-4. TRBV21-1 is noted as a pseudogene. The CDR3 sequence is 18 residues long. DNA of the CDR3: TGTGCCAGCAGCAAAGAGGGTTGGAGAGGCCCACCTAATGAAAAACTGTTTTTT. This codes for CASSKEGWRGPPNEKLFF.

V is TRBV6-5 and J is TRBJ2-5; D gene unclear. This CDR3 is built from 14 residues. Trimming took off 0 bases at V and 1 base at J, with 6 bases between the two ends. CDR1 and CDR2 (germline): MNHEY, SVGAGI. CDR3 bases: TGTGCCAGCAGTTACTCGATAGTCCAAGAGACCCAGTACTTC. Protein product: CASSYSIVQETQYF.

This clone was observed once. CDR3 coding DNA: TGTGCCAGTAGAAACAGGGGGCGCCGGTTTTTGAACACTGAAGCTTTCTTT. Translation gives CASRNRGRRFLNTEAFF. This chain joins TRBV19 and TRBJ1-1, with TRBD1 matching over 9 bases. CDR1 and CDR2 from the germline V gene are LNHDA and SQIVND (reference sequence). CDR3 length: 17 residues. V shed 6 bases and J 0 bases; nucleotides not matched to a gene: 11.

This clone has only one observation. The chain uses TRBV6-6 and TRBJ1-2, with D possibly TRBD1 on 5 matching bases. This CDR3 contains 13 residues. Per germline, CDR1 MNHNY and CDR2 SVGAGI (reference sequence). V lost 3 bases and J 4 bases, leaving 9 bases between the germline ends. As DNA, the CDR3 is TGTGCCAGCAGTTATGGGGCAGGCTATGGCTACACCTTC. Translated: CASSYGAGYGYTF.

The chain links TRBV2 to TRBJ1-1, with unresolved D. Germline CDR1 and CDR2: SNHLY and FYNNEI. Trimming removed 1 base at V and 7 bases at J, with 4 bases between. The CDR3 contains 11 residues. The DNA of the CDR3 is TGTGCCAGCAGTGAAGTTCATGAAGCTTTCTTT. Amino acids: CASSEVHEAFF.

The chain has TRBV7-3 and TRBJ1-1; unclear D gene. The CDR3 is 10 amino acids. CDR1 is SGHTA, CDR2 FQGTGA, per germline. The V end lost 1 base, the J end lost 11 bases, and 5 bases lay between the germline ends. This CDR3 reads CASSLRSAFF. The CDR3 DNA sequence: TGTGCCAGCAGCTTAAGGAGTGCTTTCTTT.

The V call is TRBV30, the J call TRBJ2-5; no clear D gene. CDR1 GTSNPN and CDR2 SVGIG come from the germline V gene (reference sequence). Trimming left V 2 bases short and J 4 bases short, with 11 bases between. The CDR3 runs to 13 residues. CDR3 residues: CAWSRSQRETQYF. The CDR3 bases are TGTGCCTGGAGTCGGTCACAGCGAGAGACCCAGTACTTC. The complete variable domain, with remaining parts taken from reference TRBV30 and TRBJ2-5, reads SQTIHQWPATLVQPVGSPLSLECTVEGTSNPNLYWYRQAAGRGLQLLFYSVGIGQISSEVPQNLSASRPQDRQFILSSKKLLLSDSGFYLCAWSRSQRETQYFGPGTRLLVL.